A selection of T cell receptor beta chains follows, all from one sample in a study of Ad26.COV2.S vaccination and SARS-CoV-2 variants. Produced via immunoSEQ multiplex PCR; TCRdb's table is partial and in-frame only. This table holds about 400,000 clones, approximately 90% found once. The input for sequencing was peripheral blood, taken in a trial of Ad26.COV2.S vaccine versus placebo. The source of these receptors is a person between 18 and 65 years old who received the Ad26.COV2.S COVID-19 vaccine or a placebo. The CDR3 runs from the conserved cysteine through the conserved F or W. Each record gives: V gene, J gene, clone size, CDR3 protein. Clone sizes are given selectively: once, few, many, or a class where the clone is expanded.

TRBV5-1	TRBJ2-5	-	CASSGGAGPPVSETQYF
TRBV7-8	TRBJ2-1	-	CASRGLSNEQFF
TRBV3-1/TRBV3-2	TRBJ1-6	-	CASSQQSGTGFSPLHF
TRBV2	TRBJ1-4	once	CASRGQGRPNEKLFF
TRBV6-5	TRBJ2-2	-	CASSLAPRPAGELFF
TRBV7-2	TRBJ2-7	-	CASSLDDRPTYEQYF
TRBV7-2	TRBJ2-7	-	CASSLRLAGAYEQYF
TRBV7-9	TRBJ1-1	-	CASSQAVSEAFF
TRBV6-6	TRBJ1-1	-	CASSSHRDRAFF
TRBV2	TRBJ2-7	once	CASSESGQLSSYEQYF
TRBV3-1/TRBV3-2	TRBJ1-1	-	CASRQRGHTEAFF
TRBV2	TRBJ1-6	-	CASHDVVIGSPLHF
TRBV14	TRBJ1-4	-	CASSQECWDGGECEKLFF
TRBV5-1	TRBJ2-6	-	CASSLSRGANVLTF
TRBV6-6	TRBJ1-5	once	CASSRTGWGGYSNQPQHF
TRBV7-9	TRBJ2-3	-	CASSLVRGKGDTQYF
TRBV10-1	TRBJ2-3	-	CASSRTQPAARDTQYF
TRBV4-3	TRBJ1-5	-	CASSQEQGASQPQHF
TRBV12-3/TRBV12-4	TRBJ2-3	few	CASSLTIDTQYF
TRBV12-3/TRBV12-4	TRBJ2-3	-	CASSLLADTQYF
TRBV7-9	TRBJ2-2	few	CASSPRTFLGTGELFF
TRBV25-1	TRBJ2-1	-	CASRSPWGNPRDEQFF
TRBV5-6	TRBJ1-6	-	CASSLRQVSSYNSPLHF
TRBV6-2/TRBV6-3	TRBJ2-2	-	CASSRWESTGELFF
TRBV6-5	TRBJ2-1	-	CASTSGGAFGEQFF
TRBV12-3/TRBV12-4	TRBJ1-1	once	CASSLDRRAFF
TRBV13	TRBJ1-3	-	CASTAWGNTIYF
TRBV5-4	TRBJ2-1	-	CASSHPADSEKEFF
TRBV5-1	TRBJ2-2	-	CASSPGQGVGELFF
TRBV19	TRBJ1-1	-	CASSMRERGAFF
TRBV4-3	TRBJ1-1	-	CASSQGPTGVAEAFF
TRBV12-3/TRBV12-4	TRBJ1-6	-	CASSAGSPPLHF
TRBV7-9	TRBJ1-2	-	CASSLAPNIGGNYGYTF
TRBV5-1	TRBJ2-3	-	CASNQDSWGADTQYF
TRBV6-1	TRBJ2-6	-	CASRAGGIITGANVLTF
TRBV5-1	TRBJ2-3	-	CASSLATVSPDTQYF
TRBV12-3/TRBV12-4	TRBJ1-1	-	CASQPSSLPEAFF
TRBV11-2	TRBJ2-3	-	CASSLGGRAPDTQYF
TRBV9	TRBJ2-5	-	CASSALRGVKETQYF
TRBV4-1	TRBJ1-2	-	CASSQEGQEGVDGYTF
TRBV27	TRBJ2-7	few	CASSPLVGGSYEQYF
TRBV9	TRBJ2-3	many	CASSTPSGGATDTQYF
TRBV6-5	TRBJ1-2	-	CASSSLRQLWHTF
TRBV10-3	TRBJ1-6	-	CAIRQTSYNSPLHF
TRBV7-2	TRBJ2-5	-	CASSPRTIPETQYF
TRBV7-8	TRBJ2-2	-	CASSYYGELFF
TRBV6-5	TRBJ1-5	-	CASKGIGNQPQHF
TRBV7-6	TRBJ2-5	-	CASSLTETQYF
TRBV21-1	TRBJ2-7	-	CASSKENTTSYEQYF
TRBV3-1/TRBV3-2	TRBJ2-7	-	CASSQVPGYEQYF
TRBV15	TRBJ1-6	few	CATSSRQGAFSPLHF
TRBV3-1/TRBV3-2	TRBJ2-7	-	CASSRSGGSEQYF
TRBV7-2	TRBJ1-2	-	CASSSDRGRGYTF
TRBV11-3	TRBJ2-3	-	CASSLGVGGSTDTQYF
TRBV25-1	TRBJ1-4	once	CASIQGANEKLFF
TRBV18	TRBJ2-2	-	CASSPQRQNTGELFF
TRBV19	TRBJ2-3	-	CASSISRGADTQYF
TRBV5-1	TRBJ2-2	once	CASSLETGVTGELFF